This T cell receptor (beta chain) comes out of a study of naive and memory T cell subsets (TCRdb year 2017). Regarding the research as a whole: Sorted naive and memory T cell subsets from peripheral blood were analyzed in the study using a UMI-based, open-source pipeline for TCR alpha and beta sequencing. The functional CMV T cell responses agreed completely with IgG serology results. RNA was DNase-treated and reverse transcribed with TCR constant-region primers, mostly using SuperScript III. What the work shows at the level of the full study, not this receptor alone: Single alpha or beta chain sequences, rather than paired alpha/beta receptors, were used to define clonotypes. In both CD4 and CD8 cells, the Gini index increased while Shannon and inverse Simpson diversity decreased from naive through CM, EM and EMRA. After error correction, over 90% of naive TCR sequences appeared only once, giving much steeper abundance distributions than memory subsets. RNA-based TCR counts may be influenced by expression changes linked to T cell activation and differentiation. TCR abundance followed a power law with an exponent that was different for naive and memory subsets but consistent across the three individuals. The repertoire findings for the naive and memory subsets could not be validated against a ground truth, as none was available. A few larger clonotypes were found in naive repertoires, especially CD8, and these larger clonotypes were possibly memory cells re-expressing CD45RA.

Library method: UMI-ligation and nested PCR. An equimolar mix of two oligonucleotides covering both TRBC1 and TRBC2 was used as the beta constant-region primer. Four rounds of PCR were used to amplify ligated cDNA, with nested alpha and beta constant-region primers being used together with the SP2 primer. T4 RNA ligase 1 ligated a single-stranded oligonucleotide carrying the SP2 primer and a 12-nucleotide UMI to the cDNA 3' end. The ligation reaction was kept at 16 degrees C for 20-24 hours. To avoid over-amplification, PCR2 was usually performed as a SYBR Green qPCR and halted once a predetermined threshold was reached. Every purification after the first one was done using Agencourt AMPure XP magnetic beads. Libraries were quantified by Qubit and checked on a TapeStation, with a main peak expected near 650 bp. Pooled libraries were sequenced on an Illumina MiSeq with v2 2x251 paired-end kits, typically giving roughly 0.9-2.1 million reads per sample. Each sample was pooled at 4 to 5 nM, and about 4.5-7.5% PhiX was included to help cluster recognition. As for how the authors treated the data: V and J genes were assigned to Demultiplexor-processed FASTQ reads by Decombinator through tag matching, with a single base-pair mismatch being allowed. UMIs were used by Collapsinator to correct both sequencing errors and frequency errors arising from PCR heterogeneity. CDR3Translator translated TCRs and extracted CDR3s from the conserved cysteine to the FGXG phenylalanine, flagging non-productive sequences. Gini, Shannon entropy and inverse Simpson indices were calculated on repertoires subsampled to equal numbers of UMI-defined TCRs. Within the linear range, a power law was fitted by maximum likelihood to the distributions of clonotype abundance. On one naive CD8 sample, the pipeline and MIGEC gave similar UMI counts, unique TCR numbers and clonal distributions. In one analysis, naive TCRs that were also found in any memory subset of the same donor were excluded from the naive repertoire. Repertoires were searched for some 7,000 CMV-associated CDR3 sequences compiled from VDJdb and a published dataset. TCRdb applied fastp at Q25 and MiXCR to the public reads, then kept only in-frame beta chains. Under each unique CDR3 protein, matching rows form one entry showing the most common genes and DNA. TCRdb, not the authors, supplied the V and J calls. This sample lists more than 95,000 distinct CDR3 sequences; about 14% were detected once. Roughly 3.1% of the sample rests with the top ten.

This clonotype was detected many times. There is no known antigen for this receptor. No much larger clonotype is one base removed from it; base qualities were not supplied. TCR alpha and beta chain libraries were amplified separately from the second PCR step onward. CMV status of each donor was established by measuring IFNgamma production from CD4+ T cells after fresh PBMCs were stimulated overnight with CMV viral lysate. CD4 T cells were positively selected with Miltenyi beads, followed by positive selection of CD8 T cells from the CD4-negative fraction. Cells stained for CD3, CD4, CD8, CD45RA, CD27 and a live/dead dye were sorted on a BD Aria II into four subsets by CD45RA and CD27. Three healthy volunteers provided blood, and the blood of each volunteer was split into CD4 and CD8 T cells and then into four differentiation subsets. About 130 ml of peripheral blood was collected from each donor, and PBMC were isolated by Ficoll-Paque PLUS density-gradient centrifugation. Sorted cells were lysed in RLT buffer, and RNA was extracted with a Qiagen RNeasy kit and stored at -80°C.

Trimming takes 0 bases off V and 5 bases off J; junction bases not matched to a gene: 5. From cysteine to phenylalanine, the CDR3 is 15 amino acids long. The retained sequence is limited to the CDR3, 45 bases, with the frame set at the first base. CDR1 and CDR2 (ENHRY, SYGVKD) derive from the germline V gene. The clonotype comes from a human donor in good health. Here the chain combines TRBV10-3 and TRBJ2-7, with 9 bases aligning to TRBD1. Sequences were obtained from naive CD8+ T cells from blood. The intended sense of this specimen's cell subset or site label: naive T cells, CD45RA high CD27+. The DNA sequence is TGTGCCATCAGTGAGTCGCTACAGGGGGCGGACGAGCAGTACTTC. Its protein is CAISESLQGADEQYF.